A single sample is the source of the 2 T cell receptor beta chains below, sequenced in a study of radiation and T cells in renal cell carcinoma. As for treatment: treatment-naive control, cytoreductive nephrectomy. The method was immunoSEQ multiplex PCR; TCRdb's version includes in-frame clones alone and lacks a portion of them. Found here are over 15,000 clones, 50% to 65% of them singletons; the top ten hold roughly a tenth. Sequenced here: tumor tissue, sampled from a patient whose treatment was nephrectomy without radiotherapy. Receptors originate from a man aged 35-49 years with renal cell carcinoma.

The chain joins TRBV6-4 to TRBJ1-2; D remains unclear. The germline V and J ends were trimmed by 3 bases and 8 bases, with 13 bases remaining between them. The CDR3 totals 13 residues. Per germline, CDR1 MRHNA and CDR2 SNTAGT. Here the CDR3 DNA reads TGTGCCAGCAGTGAAGTAGAAGGAACAGGCTACACCTTC. Its translation is CASSEVEGTGYTF.

The DNA for the CDR3 is TGTGCCAGCAGGGCTAGTCCCGGGACTCTGTCAGATACGCAGTATTTT. Encoded protein: CASRASPGTLSDTQYF. This chain connects TRBV2 to TRBJ2-3, with TRBD2 as a possible D gene (6 bases). CDR1 is SNHLY and CDR2 is FYNNEI in the germline V gene. V lost 6 bases, J lost 4 bases, and 20 bases lay in between. The CDR3 loop spans 16 amino acids.